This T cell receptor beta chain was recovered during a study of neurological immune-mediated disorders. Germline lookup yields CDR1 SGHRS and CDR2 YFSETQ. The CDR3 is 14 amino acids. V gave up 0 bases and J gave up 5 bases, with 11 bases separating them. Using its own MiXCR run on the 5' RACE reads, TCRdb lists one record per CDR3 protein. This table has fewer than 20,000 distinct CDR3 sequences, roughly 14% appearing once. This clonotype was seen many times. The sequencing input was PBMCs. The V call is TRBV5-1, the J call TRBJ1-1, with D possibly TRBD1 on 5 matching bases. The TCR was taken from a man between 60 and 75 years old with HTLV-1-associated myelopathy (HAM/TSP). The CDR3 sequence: CASSLGTGGTEAFF. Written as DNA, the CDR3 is TGCGCCAGCAGCTTGGGCACAGGTGGAACTGAAGCTTTCTTT.